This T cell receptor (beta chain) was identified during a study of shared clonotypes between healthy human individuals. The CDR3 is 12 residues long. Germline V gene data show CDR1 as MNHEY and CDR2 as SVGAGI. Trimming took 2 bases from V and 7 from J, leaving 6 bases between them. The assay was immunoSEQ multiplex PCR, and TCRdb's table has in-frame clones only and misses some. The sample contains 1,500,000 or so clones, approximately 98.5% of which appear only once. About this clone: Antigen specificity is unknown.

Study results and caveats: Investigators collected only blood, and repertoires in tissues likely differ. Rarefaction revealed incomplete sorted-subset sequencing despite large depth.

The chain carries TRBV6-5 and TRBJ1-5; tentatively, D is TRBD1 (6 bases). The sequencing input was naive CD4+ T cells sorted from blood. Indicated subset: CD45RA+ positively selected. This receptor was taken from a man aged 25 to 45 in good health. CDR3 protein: CASSYGGQPQHF. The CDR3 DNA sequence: TGTGCCAGCAGTTACGGGGGCCAGCCCCAGCATTTT.